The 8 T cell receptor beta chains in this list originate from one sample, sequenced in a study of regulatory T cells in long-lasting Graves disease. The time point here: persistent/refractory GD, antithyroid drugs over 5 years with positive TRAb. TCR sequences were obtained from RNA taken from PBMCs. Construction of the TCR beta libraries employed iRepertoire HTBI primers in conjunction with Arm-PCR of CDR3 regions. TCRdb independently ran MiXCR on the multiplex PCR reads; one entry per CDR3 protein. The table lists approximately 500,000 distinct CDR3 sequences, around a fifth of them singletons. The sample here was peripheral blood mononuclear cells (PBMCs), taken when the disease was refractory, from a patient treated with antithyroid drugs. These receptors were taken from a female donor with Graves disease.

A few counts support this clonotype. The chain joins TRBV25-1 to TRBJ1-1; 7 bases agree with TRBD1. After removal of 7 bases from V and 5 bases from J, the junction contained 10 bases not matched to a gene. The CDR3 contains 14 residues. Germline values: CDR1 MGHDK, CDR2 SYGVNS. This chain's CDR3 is CASTSTGYNTEAFF. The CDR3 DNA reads TGTGCCAGCACTTCGACAGGGTATAATACTGAAGCTTTCTTT.

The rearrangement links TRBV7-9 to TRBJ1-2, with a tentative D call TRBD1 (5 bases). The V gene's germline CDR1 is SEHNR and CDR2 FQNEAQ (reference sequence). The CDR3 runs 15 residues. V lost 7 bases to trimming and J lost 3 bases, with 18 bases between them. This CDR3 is CASTVSGGRDYGYTF. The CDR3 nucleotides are TGTGCCAGCACGGTTTCGGGTGGCAGGGACTATGGCTACACCTTC.

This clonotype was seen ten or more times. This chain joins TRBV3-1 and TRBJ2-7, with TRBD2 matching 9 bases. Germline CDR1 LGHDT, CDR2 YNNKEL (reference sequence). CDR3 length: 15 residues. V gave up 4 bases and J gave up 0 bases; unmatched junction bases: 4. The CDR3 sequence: CASSPSSGSSYEQYF. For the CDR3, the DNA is TGTGCCAGCAGCCCAAGTAGCGGGAGCTCCTACGAGCAGTACTTC.

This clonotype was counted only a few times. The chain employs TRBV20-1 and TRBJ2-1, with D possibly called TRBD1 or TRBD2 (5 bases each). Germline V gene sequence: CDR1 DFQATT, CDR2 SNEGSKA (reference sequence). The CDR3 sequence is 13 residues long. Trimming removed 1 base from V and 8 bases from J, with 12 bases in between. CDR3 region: CSARGDLGDEQFF. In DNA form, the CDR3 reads TGCAGTGCTAGAGGCGATCTGGGGGATGAGCAGTTCTTC.

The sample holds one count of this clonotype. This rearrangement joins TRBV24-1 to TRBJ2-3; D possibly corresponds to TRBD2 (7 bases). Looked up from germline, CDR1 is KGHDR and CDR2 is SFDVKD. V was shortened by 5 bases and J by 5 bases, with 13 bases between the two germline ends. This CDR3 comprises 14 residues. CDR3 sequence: CATSVGGAKDTQYF. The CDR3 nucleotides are TGTGCCACCAGTGTAGGGGGGGCAAAAGATACGCAGTATTTT.

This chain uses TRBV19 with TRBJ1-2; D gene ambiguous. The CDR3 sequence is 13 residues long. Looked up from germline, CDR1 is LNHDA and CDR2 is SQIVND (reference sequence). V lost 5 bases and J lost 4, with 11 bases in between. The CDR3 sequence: CASSSSKGYGYTF. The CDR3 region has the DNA TGTGCCAGTAGTTCCTCTAAGGGCTATGGCTACACCTTC.

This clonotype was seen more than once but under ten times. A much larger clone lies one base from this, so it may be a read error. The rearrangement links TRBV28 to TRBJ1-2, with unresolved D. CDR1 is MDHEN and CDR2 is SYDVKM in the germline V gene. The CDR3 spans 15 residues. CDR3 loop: CASSSALIGKGGCTF. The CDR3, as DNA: TGTGCCAGCAGCTCCGCTTTAATAGGGAAAGGAGGCTGCACCTTC.

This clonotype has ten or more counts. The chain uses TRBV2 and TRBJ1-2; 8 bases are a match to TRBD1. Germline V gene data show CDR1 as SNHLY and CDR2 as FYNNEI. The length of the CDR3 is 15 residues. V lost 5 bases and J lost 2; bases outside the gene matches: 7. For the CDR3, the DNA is TGTGCCAGCAGTCGGACGGACAGGGCAAACTATGGCTACACCTTC. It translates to CASSRTDRANYGYTF.